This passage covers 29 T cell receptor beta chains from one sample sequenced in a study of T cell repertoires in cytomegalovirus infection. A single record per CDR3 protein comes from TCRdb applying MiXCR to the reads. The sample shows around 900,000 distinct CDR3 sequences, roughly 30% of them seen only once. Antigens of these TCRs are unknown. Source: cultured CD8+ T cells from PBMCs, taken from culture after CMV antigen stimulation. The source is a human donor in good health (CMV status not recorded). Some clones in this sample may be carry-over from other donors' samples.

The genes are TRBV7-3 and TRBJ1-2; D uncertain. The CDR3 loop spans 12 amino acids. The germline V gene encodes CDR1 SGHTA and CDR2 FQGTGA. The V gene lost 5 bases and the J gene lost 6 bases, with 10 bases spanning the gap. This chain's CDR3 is CASSLGSHGYTF. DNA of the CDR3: TGTGCCAGCAGCCTGGGGTCCCATGGCTACACCTTC.

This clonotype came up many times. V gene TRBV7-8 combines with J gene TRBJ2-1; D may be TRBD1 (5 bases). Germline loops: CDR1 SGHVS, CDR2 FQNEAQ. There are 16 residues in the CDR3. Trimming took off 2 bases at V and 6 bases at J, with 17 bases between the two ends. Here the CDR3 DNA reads TGTGCCAGCAGCTTAAGGGGCCTGGCCTTGGGCAATGAGCAGTTCTTC. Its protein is CASSLRGLALGNEQFF.

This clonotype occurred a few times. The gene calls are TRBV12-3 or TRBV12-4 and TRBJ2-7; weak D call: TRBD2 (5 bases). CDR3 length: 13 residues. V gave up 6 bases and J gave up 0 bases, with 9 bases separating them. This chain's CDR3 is CASSMDFSYEQYF. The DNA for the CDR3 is TGTGCCAGCAGCATGGACTTCTCCTACGAGCAGTACTTC.

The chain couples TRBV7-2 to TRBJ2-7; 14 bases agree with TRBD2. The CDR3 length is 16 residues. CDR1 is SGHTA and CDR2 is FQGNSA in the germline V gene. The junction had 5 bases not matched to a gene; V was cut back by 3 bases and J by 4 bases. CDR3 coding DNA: TGTGCCAGCAGCTTGACTAGCGGGGGGGCCGGGTACGAGCAGTACTTC. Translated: CASSLTSGGAGYEQYF.

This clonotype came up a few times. CDR3 sequence (DNA): TGTGCCAGCACTCCTTTGACTAGCGGGTTTAGATACAATGAGCAGTTCTTC. Translated, it gives CASTPLTSGFRYNEQFF. This rearrangement joins TRBV7-9 to TRBJ2-1; 10 bases match TRBD2. Trimming took 7 bases from V and 4 from J; bases not matched to a gene: 13. The germline CDR1 and CDR2 sequences are SEHNR and FQNEAQ (reference sequence). CDR3 length: 17 amino acids.

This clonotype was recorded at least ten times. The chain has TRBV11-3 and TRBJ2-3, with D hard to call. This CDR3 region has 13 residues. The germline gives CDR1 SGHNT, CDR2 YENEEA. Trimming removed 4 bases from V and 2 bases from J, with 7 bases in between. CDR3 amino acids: CASSSTNTDTQYF. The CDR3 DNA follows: TGTGCCAGCAGCTCAACCAACACAGATACGCAGTATTTT.

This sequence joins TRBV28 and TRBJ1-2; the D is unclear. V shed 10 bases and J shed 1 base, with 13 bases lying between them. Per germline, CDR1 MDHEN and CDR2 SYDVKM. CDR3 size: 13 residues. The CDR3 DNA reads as TGTGCCATCGCGGGCTCTCGTAACTATGGCTACACCTTC. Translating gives CAIAGSRNYGYTF.

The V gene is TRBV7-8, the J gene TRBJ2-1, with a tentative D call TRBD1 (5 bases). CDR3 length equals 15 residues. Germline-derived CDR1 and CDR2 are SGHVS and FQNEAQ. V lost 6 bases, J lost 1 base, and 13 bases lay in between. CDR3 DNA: TGTGCCAGCAGACAGGCTGGGGTTTCCTACAATGAGCAGTTCTTC. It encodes CASRQAGVSYNEQFF. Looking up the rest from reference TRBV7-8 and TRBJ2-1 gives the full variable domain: GAGVSQSPRYKVAKRGQDVALRCDPISGHVSLFWYQQALGQGPEFLTYFQNEAQLDKSGLPSDRFFAERPEGSVSTLKIQRTQQEDSAVYLCASRQAGVSYNEQFFGPGTRLTVL.

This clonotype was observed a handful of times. CDR3 DNA: TGTGCCATCAAATATAGCGATATCTACAATGAGCAGTTCTTC. This sequence encodes CAIKYSDIYNEQFF. The V call is TRBV10-3, the J call TRBJ2-1, with D maybe TRBD2 (5 bases). The CDR3 is made up of 14 amino acids. Germline CDR1 and CDR2: ENHRY and SYGVKD. Between the trimmed V and J ends, which lost 7 bases and 3 bases, there was a span of 13 bases.

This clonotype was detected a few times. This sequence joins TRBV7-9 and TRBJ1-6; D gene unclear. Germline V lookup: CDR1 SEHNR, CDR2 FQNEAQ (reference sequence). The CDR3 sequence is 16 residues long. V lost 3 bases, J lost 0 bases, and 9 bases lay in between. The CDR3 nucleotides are TGTGCCAGCAGCTTGAGACGAAGCTCCTATAATTCACCCCTCCACTTT. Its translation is CASSLRRSSYNSPLHF.

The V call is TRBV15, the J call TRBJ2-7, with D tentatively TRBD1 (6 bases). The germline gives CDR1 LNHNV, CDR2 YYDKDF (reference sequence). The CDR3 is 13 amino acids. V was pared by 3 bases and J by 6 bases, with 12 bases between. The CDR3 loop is CATSSKAGVEQYV. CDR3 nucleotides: TGTGCCACCAGCAGTAAGGCAGGGGTCGAGCAGTACGTC.

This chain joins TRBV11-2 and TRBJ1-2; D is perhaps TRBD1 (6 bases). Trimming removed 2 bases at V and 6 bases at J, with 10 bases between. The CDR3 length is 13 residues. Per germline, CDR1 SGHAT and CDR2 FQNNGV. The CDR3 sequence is CASSLNRGNGYTF. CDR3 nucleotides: TGTGCCAGCAGCTTAAATAGGGGGAATGGCTACACCTTC.

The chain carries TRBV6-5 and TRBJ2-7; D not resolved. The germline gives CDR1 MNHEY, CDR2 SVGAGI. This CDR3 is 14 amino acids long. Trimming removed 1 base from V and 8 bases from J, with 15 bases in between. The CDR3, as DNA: TGTGCCAGCAGTTACTTCAGGTTTGGGTACCAGCAGTACTTC. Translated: CASSYFRFGYQQYF.

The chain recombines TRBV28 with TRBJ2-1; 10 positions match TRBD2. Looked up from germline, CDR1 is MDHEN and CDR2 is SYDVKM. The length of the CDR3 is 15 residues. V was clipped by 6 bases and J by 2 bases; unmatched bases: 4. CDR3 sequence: CASREAGGAYNEQFF. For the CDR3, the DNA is TGTGCCAGCAGAGAAGCGGGGGGGGCCTACAATGAGCAGTTCTTC.

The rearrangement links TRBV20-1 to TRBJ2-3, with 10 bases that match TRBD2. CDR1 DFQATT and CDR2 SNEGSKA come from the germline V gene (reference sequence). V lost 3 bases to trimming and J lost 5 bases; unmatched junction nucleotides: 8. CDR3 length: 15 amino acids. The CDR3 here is CSASHSGGKEDTQYF. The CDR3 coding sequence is TGCAGTGCTAGTCATAGCGGGGGGAAAGAAGATACGCAGTATTTT.

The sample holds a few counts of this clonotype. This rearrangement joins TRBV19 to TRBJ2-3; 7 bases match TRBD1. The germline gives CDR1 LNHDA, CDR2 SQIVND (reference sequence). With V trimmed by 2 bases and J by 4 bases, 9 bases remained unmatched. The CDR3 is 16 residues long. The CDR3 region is CASSIWRQGLPDTQYF. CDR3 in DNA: TGTGCCAGTAGTATATGGAGACAGGGTTTGCCAGATACGCAGTATTTT.

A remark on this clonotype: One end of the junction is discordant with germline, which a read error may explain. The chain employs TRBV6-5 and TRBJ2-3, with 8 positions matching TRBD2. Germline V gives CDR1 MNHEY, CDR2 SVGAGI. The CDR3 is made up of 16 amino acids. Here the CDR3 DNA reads TGTGCCGGCAGTTACTTGCGGGGGGCATTCACAGATACGCAGTATTTT. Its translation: CAGSYLRGAFTDTQYF.

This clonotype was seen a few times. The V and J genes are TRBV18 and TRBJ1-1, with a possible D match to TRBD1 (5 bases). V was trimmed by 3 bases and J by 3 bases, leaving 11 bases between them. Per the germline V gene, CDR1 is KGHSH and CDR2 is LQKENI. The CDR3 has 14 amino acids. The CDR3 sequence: CASSPGRGDTEAFF. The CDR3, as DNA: TGTGCCAGCTCACCGGGGAGGGGAGACACTGAAGCTTTCTTT.

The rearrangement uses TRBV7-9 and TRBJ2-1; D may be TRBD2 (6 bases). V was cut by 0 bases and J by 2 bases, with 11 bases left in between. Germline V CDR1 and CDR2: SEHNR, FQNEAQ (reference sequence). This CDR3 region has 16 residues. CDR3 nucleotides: TGTGCCAGCAGCTTAGCTAGCGGAAGAACCTACAATGAGCAGTTCTTC. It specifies CASSLASGRTYNEQFF.

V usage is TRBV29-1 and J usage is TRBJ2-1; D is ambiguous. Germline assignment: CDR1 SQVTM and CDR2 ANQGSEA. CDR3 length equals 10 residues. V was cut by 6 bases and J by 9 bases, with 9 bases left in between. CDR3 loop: CSVPGFEQFF. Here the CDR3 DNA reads TGCAGCGTCCCTGGGTTTGAGCAGTTCTTC.

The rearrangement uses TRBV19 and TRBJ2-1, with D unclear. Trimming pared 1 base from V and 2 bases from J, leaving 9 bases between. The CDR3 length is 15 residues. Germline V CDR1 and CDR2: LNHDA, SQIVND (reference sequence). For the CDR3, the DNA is TGTGCCAGTAGTATAGCGGCAGACCCCTACAATGAGCAGTTCTTC. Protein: CASSIAADPYNEQFF.

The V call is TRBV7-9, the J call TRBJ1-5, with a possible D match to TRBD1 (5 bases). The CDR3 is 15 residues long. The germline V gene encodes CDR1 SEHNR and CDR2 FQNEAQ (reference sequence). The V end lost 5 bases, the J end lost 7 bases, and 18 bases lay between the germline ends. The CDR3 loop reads CASSPITGLGQPQHF. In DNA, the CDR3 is TGTGCCAGCAGCCCGATAACAGGCCTGGGGCAGCCCCAGCATTTT.

CDR3 nucleotide sequence: TGTGCCAGCAGCTTAGTACGGCGGGGGGGCCGCGATGAGCAGTTCTTC. Translating it yields CASSLVRRGGRDEQFF. This chain links TRBV7-9 with TRBJ2-1, with 9 nucleotides matching TRBD2. The CDR3 contains 16 residues. Germline V gene data show CDR1 as SEHNR and CDR2 as FQNEAQ (reference sequence). Trimming removed 1 base from V and 8 bases from J; junction bases left unmatched: 9.

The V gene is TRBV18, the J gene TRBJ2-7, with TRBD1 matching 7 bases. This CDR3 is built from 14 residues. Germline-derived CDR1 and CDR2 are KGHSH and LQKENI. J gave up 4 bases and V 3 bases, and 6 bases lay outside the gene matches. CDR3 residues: CASSPPGQMYEQYF. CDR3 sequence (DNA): TGTGCCAGCTCACCGCCGGGACAGATGTACGAGCAGTACTTC.

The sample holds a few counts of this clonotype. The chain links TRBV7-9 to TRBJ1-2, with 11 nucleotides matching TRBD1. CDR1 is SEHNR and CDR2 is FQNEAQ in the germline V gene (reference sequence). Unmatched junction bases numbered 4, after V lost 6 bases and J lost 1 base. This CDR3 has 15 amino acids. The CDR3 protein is CASRAGTGGNYGYTF. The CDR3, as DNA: TGTGCCAGCAGAGCCGGGACAGGGGGTAACTATGGCTACACCTTC.

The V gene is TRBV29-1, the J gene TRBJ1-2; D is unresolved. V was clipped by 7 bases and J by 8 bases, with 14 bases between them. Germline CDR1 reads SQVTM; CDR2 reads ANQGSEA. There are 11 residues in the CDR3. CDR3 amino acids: CSGSTRGGYTF. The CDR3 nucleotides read TGCAGCGGTTCCACCCGGGGAGGCTACACCTTC.

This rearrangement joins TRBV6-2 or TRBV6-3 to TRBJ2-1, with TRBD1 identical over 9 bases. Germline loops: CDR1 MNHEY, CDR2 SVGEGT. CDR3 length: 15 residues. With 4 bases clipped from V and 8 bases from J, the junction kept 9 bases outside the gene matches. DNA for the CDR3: TGTGCCAGCAGTTGGCCGGGACAGGGTGTCCATGAGCAGTTCTTC. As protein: CASSWPGQGVHEQFF.

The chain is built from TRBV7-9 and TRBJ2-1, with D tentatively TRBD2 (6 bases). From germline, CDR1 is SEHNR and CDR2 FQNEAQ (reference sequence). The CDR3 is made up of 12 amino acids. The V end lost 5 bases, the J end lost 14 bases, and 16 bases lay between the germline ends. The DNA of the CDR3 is TGTGCCAGCAGCCCGGGGGACGTCACAAAGTTCTTC. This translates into CASSPGDVTKFF.

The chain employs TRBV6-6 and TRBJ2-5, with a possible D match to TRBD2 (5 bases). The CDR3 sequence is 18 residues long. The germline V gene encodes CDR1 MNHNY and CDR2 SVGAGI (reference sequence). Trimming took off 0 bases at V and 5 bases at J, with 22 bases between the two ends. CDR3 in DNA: TGTGCCAGCAGTTACTCGGATTCACGAATAGGACTCCCTGAGACCCAGTACTTC. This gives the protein CASSYSDSRIGLPETQYF.